The T cell receptor (beta chain) described here comes from a study of blood T cell repertoires in COVID-19. Across the study: COVID-19 samples from acute and convalescent phases originated in the United States, Italy and Spain.

A Seattle source enrolled patients during active infection and followed them longitudinally. Original methodology: It was from reference gene primer amplification that nucleated cell counts were estimated. Assay: immunoSEQ multiplex PCR; the TCRdb copy retains only in-frame clones and omits some. V and J calls and clone size are given by that table; D and trimming were obtained from the DNA. This sample has under 85,000 clones, with about 80% found just once. Trimming cost V 3 bases and J 8 bases, with 10 bases left between them. CDR3 length: 12 residues. Germline loops: CDR1 LGHDT, CDR2 YNNKEL (reference sequence).

This chain joins TRBV3-1 (or the pseudogene TRBV3-2) and TRBJ1-2; maybe TRBD1 (5 bases). Sequenced: peripheral blood. The clonotype comes from a man aged 50 to 60 with COVID-19, enrolled during active disease. CDR3 DNA sequence: TGTGCCAGCAGCCACGATGGGGCCGGCTACACCTTC. It is translated as CASSHDGAGYTF.